The sequence of this T cell receptor (beta chain) was determined in a study of response to subunit inactivated influenza vaccine (dated by TCRdb to the late 2010s). Regarding the study in general: The study used deep quantitative T cell receptor repertoire profiling to track responses to a trivalent subunit inactivated influenza vaccine. The research as a whole found: The authors suggested that each seasonal influenza vaccination may recruit only a limited number of new T cells.

Receptor libraries were prepared by RT-PCR. The sample was run on an Illumina HiSeq 2500. In TCRdb, the public reads were trimmed at Q25 with fastp and aligned with MiXCR, with productive beta chains retained. Entries that share a CDR3 protein sequence are merged under the most common genes and DNA. The table for this sample lists some 520,000 distinct CDR3 sequences; about 15% of them were counted only once. The leading ten clones occupy 2.5% to 3.5% of the sample. Trimming takes 7 bases off V and 1 base off J; junction bases not matched to a gene: 13. CDR1 and CDR2 are drawn from the germline V gene: SGHRS, YFSETQ. Spanning cysteine to phenylalanine, the CDR3 consists of 18 amino acids. Only the CDR3 portion is preserved as DNA: 54 bases, with reading frame beginning at the first base. Points on this clonotype: What this receptor recognizes is not known. It has no much larger one-base neighbor in the sample; base qualities were not kept.

The source material was CD4+ T cells sorted from PBMCs, sampled roughly 24 months after vaccination. The rearranged chain carries TRBV5-1 and TRBJ2-6, with 8 central nucleotides matching TRBD1. This TCR came from a man aged 50-75 years who received an inactivated influenza vaccine. Donor details come from another sample of the same person, matched by shared clones. The sequenced DNA: TGCGCCAGCTATACAGGGGGAAACTTGGGGTCTGGGGCCAACGTCCTGACTTTC. Translation gives CASYTGGNLGSGANVLTF.